This TCR beta chain was identified during a study of blood T cell repertoires in COVID-19. Here immunoSEQ multiplex PCR was the method, and the copy in TCRdb shows in-frame clones only, minus some. The profile covers 300,000 to 500,000 clones, with around nine tenths appearing a single time and around 0.95% taken by the ten largest. This CDR3 is built from 15 residues. Germline CDR1 PRHDT, CDR2 FYEKMQ (reference sequence). Trimming at V came to 5 bases and at J to 6 bases, leaving 7 bases not matched to a gene. The V gene is TRBV13, the J gene TRBJ2-1; TRBD1 matches at 10 bases. Sequencing was done on a sample of PBMCs or T cells enriched from blood (not recorded which). The TCR comes from a woman aged 25 to 39 with acute COVID-19. The chain's CDR3 is CASSGRTGGANEQFF. As DNA, the CDR3 is TGTGCCAGCAGCGGACGGACAGGGGGGGCCAATGAGCAGTTCTTC.